Each of the 26 T cell receptor beta chains below was sequenced from the same sample in a study of shared clonotypes between healthy human individuals. CD8 cells regarded as naive lacked CD45RO, were positively chosen for CCR7, and omitted terminally differentiated effector memory CD45RA+ cells. The method was immunoSEQ multiplex PCR; TCRdb's version includes in-frame clones alone and lacks a portion of them. This sample carries around 2,000,000 clones, around 93% of them seen once, and the ten largest clones take about 1.8%. Source material: naive CD8+ T cells from PBMCs. These receptors all come from a man younger than 30 in good health. Some clones in this sample may be carry-over from other donors' samples.

The chain has TRBV27 and TRBJ2-1; maybe TRBD2 (5 bases). With 0 bases removed from V and 8 bases from J, the gap between germline ends came to 8 bases. Germline CDR1 and CDR2: MNHEY and SMNVEV (reference sequence). This CDR3 has 13 amino acids. CDR3 amino acids: CASSLSFGDEQFF. For the CDR3, the DNA is TGTGCCAGCAGTTTATCGTTCGGGGATGAGCAGTTCTTC.

This clone was found once. The chain joins TRBV4-1 to TRBJ1-1; no firm D call. Germline CDR1 is MGHRA and CDR2 is YSYEKL. CDR3 length: 14 residues. The V end lost 1 base, the J end lost 4 bases, and 10 bases lay between the germline ends. This chain's CDR3 is CASSQAWGSTEAFF. The CDR3 coding sequence is TGCGCCAGCAGCCAAGCTTGGGGTAGCACTGAAGCTTTCTTT.

The chain is built from TRBV7-6 and TRBJ2-3, with D unresolved. The CDR3 is 13 amino acids. V gave up 3 bases and J gave up 1 base, with 5 bases separating them. Germline CDR1 SGHVS, CDR2 FNYEAQ. The CDR3 reads CASSFLGTDTQYF. CDR3 sequence (DNA): TGTGCCAGCAGCTTCTTGGGCACAGATACGCAGTATTTT.

A note on this clone: A read error may account for a junction end that differs from germline. The chain combines TRBV15 with TRBJ2-1; a possible D gene is TRBD2 (6 bases). Per germline, CDR1 LNHNV and CDR2 YYDKDF (reference sequence). The CDR3 has 16 amino acids. The CDR3 sequence: CATSGELRELGNEQFF. The CDR3 DNA sequence: TGTGCCACCAGCGGAGAGTTACGGGAGTTGGGTAATGAGCAGTTCTTC.

The chain is built from TRBV4-1 and TRBJ2-7; 9 bases are shared with TRBD2. The CDR3 is 15 amino acids. After removal of 3 bases from V and 3 bases from J, the junction contained 6 bases not matched to a gene. The germline CDR1 and CDR2 sequences are MGHRA and YSYEKL. The CDR3 coding sequence is TGCGCCAGCAGCCAGAGGGTAGCGGGGGTCTACGAGCAGTACTTC. This translates into CASSQRVAGVYEQYF.

This clone was seen a handful of times. The chain combines TRBV30 with TRBJ1-1; TRBD1 matches 9 bases. The CDR3 totals 13 residues. Germline assignment: CDR1 GTSNPN and CDR2 SVGIG (reference sequence). The junction had 5 bases not matched to a gene; V was cut back by 8 bases and J by 1 base. The CDR3 protein is CAGQDRGNTEAFF. The CDR3 nucleotides read TGTGCCGGTCAGGACAGGGGGAACACTGAAGCTTTCTTT. The complete variable domain, with remaining parts taken from reference TRBV30 and TRBJ1-1, reads SQTIHQWPATLVQPVGSPLSLECTVEGTSNPNLYWYRQAAGRGLQLLFYSVGIGQISSEVPQNLSASRPQDRQFILSSKKLLLSDSGFYLCAGQDRGNTEAFFGQGTRLTVV.

This clone was recorded once. DNA for the CDR3: TGTGCCAGCAGTTTACGCTTGGGGGGAGACAACTATGGCTACACCTTC. Amino acid sequence: CASSLRLGGDNYGYTF. This sequence joins TRBV27 and TRBJ1-2; perhaps TRBD1 as D (5 bases). CDR1 MNHEY and CDR2 SMNVEV come from the germline V gene (reference sequence). CDR3 size: 16 residues. V shed 2 bases and J shed 2 bases, with 15 bases lying between them.

V is TRBV11-2 and J is TRBJ1-1, with a weak D call TRBD1 (6 bases). The germline gives CDR1 SGHAT, CDR2 FQNNGV. The CDR3 has 13 amino acids. Trimming cost V 3 bases and J 7 bases, with 12 bases left between them. In DNA form, the CDR3 reads TGTGCCAGCAGCTTTTGGGGGGCGGGTGAAGCTTTCTTT. Its translation: CASSFWGAGEAFF.

The chain has TRBV11-2 and TRBJ2-1; 12 nucleotides align to TRBD2. V dropped 5 bases and J dropped 16; count of bases not matched to a gene: 12. In germline, CDR1 is SGHAT, CDR2 FQNNGV. The CDR3 runs 14 residues. The CDR3 sequence is CASSELAGGPRKFF. CDR3 coding DNA: TGTGCCAGCAGCGAACTAGCGGGAGGCCCACGTAAATTCTTC.

The V gene is TRBV12-5, the J gene TRBJ1-1; a possible D gene is TRBD1 (6 bases). This CDR3 region has 15 residues. Trimming removed 5 bases from V and 1 base from J, with 14 bases in between. Germline lookup yields CDR1 LGHNT and CDR2 FRNRAP. CDR3 amino acids: CASGPSTGSNTEAFF. In DNA form, the CDR3 reads TGTGCTAGTGGTCCCTCAACAGGGTCGAACACTGAAGCTTTCTTT.

J is TRBJ2-7 and V is TRBV7-9, with 7 bases identical to TRBD2. The J segment lost 4 bases and the V segment lost 5 bases, leaving 20 bases of the junction unmatched. CDR1 SEHNR and CDR2 FQNEAQ come from the germline V gene (reference sequence). The CDR3 extends over 18 amino acids. The CDR3 region has the DNA TGTGCCAGCAGCCCTCCGGGGGGTCGCGGAAGGGTGGGTTACGAGCAGTACTTC. Residues: CASSPPGGRGRVGYEQYF.

V is TRBV5-4 and J is TRBJ2-7, with D uncertain. CDR1 and CDR2 from the germline V gene are SGHNT and YYREEE (reference sequence). Trimming left V 0 bases short and J 3 bases short, with 13 bases between. The CDR3 loop spans 15 amino acids. The CDR3 here is CASSLAPQAVYEQYF. In DNA form, the CDR3 reads TGTGCCAGCAGCTTGGCACCCCAGGCGGTCTACGAGCAGTACTTC.

The chain is built from TRBV4-1 and TRBJ2-1; 12 bases map to TRBD2. The CDR3 is 16 amino acids. V trimming: 1 base; J trimming: 9 bases; junction bases outside the gene matches: 7. From germline, CDR1 is MGHRA and CDR2 YSYEKL. The CDR3 DNA reads as TGCGCCAGCAGCCAAGGCGGACTAGCGGGATTCGGTGAGCAGTTCTTC. As protein: CASSQGGLAGFGEQFF.

This clone was seen only once. The identical CDR3 is also encoded by other nucleotide sequences in the sample. V and J are TRBV12-5 and TRBJ1-5; maybe TRBD1 (5 bases). This CDR3 is built from 14 residues. Germline V gene lookup returns CDR1 LGHNT and CDR2 FRNRAP. V was pared by 1 base and J by 1 base, with 5 bases between. CDR3 amino acids: CASGLGGSNQPQHF. DNA of the CDR3: TGTGCTAGTGGTTTGGGGGGGAGCAATCAGCCCCAGCATTTT.

V is TRBV28 and J is TRBJ2-7, with 12 bases fitting TRBD2. Trimming removed 4 bases from V and 6 bases from J; junction bases left unmatched: 13. In germline, CDR1 is MDHEN, CDR2 SYDVKM. The CDR3 is 17 amino acids. DNA of the CDR3: TGTGCCAGCAGTTCCGTACCCGGGACTAGCGGGCTGAGCGAGCAGTACTTC. Amino acids: CASSSVPGTSGLSEQYF.

V is TRBV27 and J is TRBJ2-3; 7 nucleotides align to TRBD1. The germline CDR1 and CDR2 sequences are MNHEY and SMNVEV (reference sequence). CDR3 length: 15 amino acids. J was trimmed by 3 bases and V by 5 bases; bases with no gene match: 8. The CDR3 sequence is CASSPNRGRTDTQYF. The CDR3 nucleotides read TGTGCCAGCAGTCCTAACAGGGGTCGGACAGATACGCAGTATTTT.

This clone was observed a single time. The chain uses TRBV7-6 and TRBJ2-7; D perhaps matches TRBD1 (5 bases). V shed 1 base and J shed 5 bases, with 12 bases lying between them. Germline V gives CDR1 SGHVS, CDR2 FNYEAQ. The CDR3 runs 14 residues. Here the CDR3 reads CASSLVTGQDEQYF. For the CDR3, the DNA is TGTGCCAGCAGCTTAGTTACAGGCCAAGACGAGCAGTACTTC.

This sequence joins TRBV7-9 and TRBJ2-7; no clear D gene. Between the trimmed V and J ends, which lost 0 bases and 2 bases, there was a span of 8 bases. CDR1 is SEHNR and CDR2 is FQNEAQ in the germline V gene (reference sequence). The CDR3 has 14 amino acids. The CDR3 region is CASSLAGNTYEQYF. The CDR3 nucleotides read TGTGCCAGCAGCTTAGCTGGAAATACCTACGAGCAGTACTTC.

The V gene is TRBV29-1, the J gene TRBJ2-1; TRBD2 matches at 13 bases. The length of the CDR3 is 16 residues. Germline trimming cut 7 bases from V and 4 bases from J; bases unmatched to any gene: 10. Per germline, CDR1 SQVTM and CDR2 ANQGSEA. This CDR3 reads CSAAGTSGIRYNEQFF. The CDR3 DNA sequence: TGCAGCGCAGCGGGGACTAGCGGGATAAGGTACAATGAGCAGTTCTTC.

The CDR3 is CASRTSGNYNEQFF. The CDR3 DNA sequence: TGTGCCAGCAGGACTAGCGGTAACTACAATGAGCAGTTCTTC. The chain joins TRBV7-9 to TRBJ2-1; TRBD2 agrees at 9 bases. Germline V lookup: CDR1 SEHNR, CDR2 FQNEAQ (reference sequence). Trimming took 6 bases from V and 3 from J; bases not matched to a gene: 3. This CDR3 region has 14 residues.

The sample holds one count of this clone. This chain connects TRBV6-5 to TRBJ2-7, with 8 bases fitting TRBD2. There are 15 residues in the CDR3. Germline CDR1 and CDR2: MNHEY and SVGAGI. V shed 7 bases and J 5 bases; nucleotides not matched to a gene: 13. This chain's CDR3 is CASTGTGGPRNEQYF. CDR3 in DNA: TGTGCCAGCACGGGAACGGGAGGGCCGAGGAACGAGCAGTACTTC.

The rearrangement uses TRBV7-3 and TRBJ2-1; TRBD1 matches 8 bases. The CDR3 runs to 15 residues. From germline, CDR1 is SGHTA and CDR2 FQGTGA. The V and J ends lost 4 bases and 8 bases, in that order; junction bases with no gene match: 10. As DNA, the CDR3 is TGTGCCAGCAGCTCAAGACAGGGGTCCCTCGATGAGCAGTTCTTC. This translates into CASSSRQGSLDEQFF.

The V gene is TRBV9, the J gene TRBJ2-3; 10 bases agree with TRBD2. J lost 2 bases, V lost 3 bases, and 6 bases had no gene match. Germline V lookup: CDR1 SGDLS, CDR2 YYNGEE. The CDR3 consists of 16 residues. In nucleotides, the CDR3 is TGTGCCAGCAGCGCTGGACTAGCGGAGCCCACAGATACGCAGTATTTT. Its protein is CASSAGLAEPTDTQYF.

This chain uses TRBV15 with TRBJ2-3; no definite D call. V was pared by 4 bases and J by 2 bases, with 13 bases between. CDR1 and CDR2 from the germline V gene are LNHNV and YYDKDF (reference sequence). CDR3 size: 15 residues. CDR3 amino acids: CATSTGAQTTDTQYF. Written as DNA, the CDR3 is TGTGCCACCAGCACCGGAGCCCAGACCACAGATACGCAGTATTTT.

The chain couples TRBV30 to TRBJ2-3; TRBD2 might be the D (6 bases). Germline CDR1 and CDR2: GTSNPN and SVGIG (reference sequence). V shed 2 bases and J shed 3 bases, with 15 bases lying between them. CDR3 length equals 15 residues. CDR3 DNA: TGTGCCTGGAGTATCACGGGACTCCCGACAGATACGCAGTATTTT. It codes for CAWSITGLPTDTQYF.

The CDR3 spells CASSSPVSSGKETQYF. CDR3 coding DNA: TGTGCCAGCAGCTCTCCGGTTTCAAGCGGAAAAGAGACCCAGTACTTC. The chain employs TRBV9 and TRBJ2-5, with D possibly being TRBD2 (5 bases). Germline lookup yields CDR1 SGDLS and CDR2 YYNGEE. This CDR3 spans 16 amino acids. V lost 4 bases and J lost 3, with 19 bases in between.